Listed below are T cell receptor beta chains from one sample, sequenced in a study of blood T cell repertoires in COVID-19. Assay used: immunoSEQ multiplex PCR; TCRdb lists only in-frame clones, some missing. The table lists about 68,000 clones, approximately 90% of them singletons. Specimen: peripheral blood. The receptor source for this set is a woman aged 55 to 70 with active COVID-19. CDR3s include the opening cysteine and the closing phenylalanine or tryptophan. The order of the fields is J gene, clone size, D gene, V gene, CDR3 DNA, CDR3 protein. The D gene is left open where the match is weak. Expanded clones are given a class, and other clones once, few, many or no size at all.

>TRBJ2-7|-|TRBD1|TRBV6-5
TGTGCCAGCATCCCGACAGGGGGCTACGAGCAGTACTTC
CASIPTGGYEQYF
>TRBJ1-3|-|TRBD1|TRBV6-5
TGTGCCAGCACCCGGGGACAGGGGTGGAACACCATATATTTT
CASTRGQGWNTIYF
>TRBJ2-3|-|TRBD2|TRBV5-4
TGTGCCAGCAGCTTGGACGGCTTAGCGGGAAGGGATACGCAGTATTTT
CASSLDGLAGRDTQYF
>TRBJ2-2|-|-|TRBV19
TGTGCCAGTAGCACCCTTAGCGGAGCGAACACCGGGGAGCTGTTTTTT
CASSTLSGANTGELFF
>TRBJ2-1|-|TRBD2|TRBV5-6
TGTGCCAGCAGCTTCAGGACTAGCGGGAGGAATGAGCAGTTCTTC
CASSFRTSGRNEQFF
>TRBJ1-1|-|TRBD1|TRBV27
TGTGCCAGCAGTCGCCCCCCAGGGGGCTTAGGCACTGAAGCTTTCTTT
CASSRPPGGLGTEAFF
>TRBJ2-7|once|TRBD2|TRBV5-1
TGCGCCAGCAGAACGACTAGCGGGAGCTGGGAGCAGTACTTC
CASRTTSGSWEQYF
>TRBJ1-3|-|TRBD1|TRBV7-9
TGTGCCAGCAGCCCCCACTTGTTTACAGGGGGTTCCTCTGGAAACACCATATATTTT
CASSPHLFTGGSSGNTIYF
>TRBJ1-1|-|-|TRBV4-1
TGCGCCAGCAGCCAGACACGGAACACTGAAGCTTTCTTT
CASSQTRNTEAFF
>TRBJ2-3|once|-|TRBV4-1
TGCGCCAGCAGCCAAGATTCCCTCGGCGGCCCTAGCACAGATACGCAGTATTTT
CASSQDSLGGPSTDTQYF
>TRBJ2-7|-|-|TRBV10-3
TGTGCCATCAGACCTACAGGAGACTCCTACGAGCAGTACTTC
CAIRPTGDSYEQYF
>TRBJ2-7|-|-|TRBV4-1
TGCGCCAGCAGCCAAGACCCCAGGCGTGGGCAGTACTTC
CASSQDPRRGQYF
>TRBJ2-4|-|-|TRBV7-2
TGTGCCAGCAGCAATACAGGGACGGGAACCAAAAACATTCAGTACTTC
CASSNTGTGTKNIQYF
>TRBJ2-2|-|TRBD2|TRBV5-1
TGCGCCAGCAGCACGGCGGGGGGATCTACCGGGGAGCTGTTTTTT
CASSTAGGSTGELFF
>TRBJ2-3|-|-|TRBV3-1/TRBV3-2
TGTGCCAGCAGCCGAGGCAGCGCTAACACAGATACGCAGTATTTT
CASSRGSANTDTQYF
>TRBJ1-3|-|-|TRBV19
TGTGCCAGTAGTACCTACCTGAGCTCTGGAAACACCATATATTTT
CASSTYLSSGNTIYF
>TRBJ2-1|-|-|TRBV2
TGTGCCAGCAGTATCCCGGACATCTCCTCCTACAATGAGCAGTTCTTC
CASSIPDISSYNEQFF
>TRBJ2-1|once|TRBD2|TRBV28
TGTGCCAGCAGTCCCGTCTGGACTAGTTGGAGTGAGCAGTTCTTC
CASSPVWTSWSEQFF
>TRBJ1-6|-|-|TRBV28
TGTGCCAGCAGCTCTGGGACTTTGTCACCCCTCCACTTT
CASSSGTLSPLHF
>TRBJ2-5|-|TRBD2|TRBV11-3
TGTGCCAGCAGCTTAGCCGGGACTAGCCAAGAGACCCAGTACTTC
CASSLAGTSQETQYF
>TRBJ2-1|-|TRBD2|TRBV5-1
TGCGCCAGCAGCTTGGGACTAGCGGGAGGGCCCCCTTGGAATGAGCAGTTCTTC
CASSLGLAGGPPWNEQFF
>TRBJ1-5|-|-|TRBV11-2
TGTGCCAGCAGCTTAGATGTTATAGGGGACCAGCATTTT
CASSLDVIGDQHF
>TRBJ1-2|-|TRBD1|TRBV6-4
TGTGCCAGCACCCCAGGACAGGGGCAAGGCTATGGCTACACCTTC
CASTPGQGQGYGYTF
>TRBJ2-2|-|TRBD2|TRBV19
TGTGCCAGTAACCCCCTGGGGGGGGCGAACACCGGGGAGCTGTTTTTT
CASNPLGGANTGELFF
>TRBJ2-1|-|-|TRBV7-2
TGTGCCAGCGCGTTCCGAGCGAACTACAATGAGCAGTTCTTC
CASAFRANYNEQFF
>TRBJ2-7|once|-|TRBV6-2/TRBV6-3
TGTGCCAGCAGTTACTCGAAACGACGGGCGGGTGAGCAGTACTTC
CASSYSKRRAGEQYF
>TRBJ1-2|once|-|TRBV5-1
TGCGCCAGCAGCTTGGAGGGAGGTAACTATGGCTACACCTTC
CASSLEGGNYGYTF
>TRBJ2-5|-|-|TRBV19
TGTGCCAGTAGTATGGTCTGGCCAGAGACCCAGTACTTC
CASSMVWPETQYF
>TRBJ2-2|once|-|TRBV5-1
TGCGCCAGCAGCTTGGGAAGCGGGGGCAGGGGGACCGGGGAGCTGTTTTTT
CASSLGSGGRGTGELFF
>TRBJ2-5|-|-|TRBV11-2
TGTGCCAGCAGCGTCGGACAGAAAGAGACCCAGTACTTC
CASSVGQKETQYF
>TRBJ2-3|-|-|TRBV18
TGTGCCAGCTCACCAGCCGGGACTGCAGATACGCAGTATTTT
CASSPAGTADTQYF
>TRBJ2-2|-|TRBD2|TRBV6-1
TGTGCCAGCAGTGATTGGGGGGGAGGGCATACCGGGGAGCTGTTTTTT
CASSDWGGGHTGELFF
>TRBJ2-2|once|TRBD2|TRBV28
TGTGCCACCCTCTTAGCGGGGGAGGGCACCGGGGAGCTGTTTTTT
CATLLAGEGTGELFF
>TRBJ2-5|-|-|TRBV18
TGTGCCAGCTCACCAGTTGGGGGGCAAGAGACCCAGTACTTC
CASSPVGGQETQYF
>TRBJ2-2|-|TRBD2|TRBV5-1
TGCGCCAGCACTGTGACTAGCGGGACCGGGGAGCTGTTTTTT
CASTVTSGTGELFF
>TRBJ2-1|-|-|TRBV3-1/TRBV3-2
TGTGCCAGCAGCCCCCGCGGGCTAGAACTTAATGAGCAGTTCTTC
CASSPRGLELNEQFF
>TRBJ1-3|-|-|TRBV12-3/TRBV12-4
TGTGCCAGCAGTTTACAGGGAAACACCATATATTTT
CASSLQGNTIYF
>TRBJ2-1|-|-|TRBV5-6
TGTGCCAGCAGCTTGTTTGCGAGCTCCTACAATGAGCAGTTCTTC
CASSLFASSYNEQFF
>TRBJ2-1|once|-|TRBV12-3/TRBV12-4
TGTGCCAGCAGTGCACAGAACTACAATGAGCAGTTCTTC
CASSAQNYNEQFF
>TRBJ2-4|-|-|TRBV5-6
TGTGCCAGCAGCCTCGTCGATCGGAGCATTCAGTACTTC
CASSLVDRSIQYF
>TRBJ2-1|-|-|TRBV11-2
TGTGCCAGCAGCTTAGGATTGAGGGCGGGGTACAATGAGCAGTTCTTC
CASSLGLRAGYNEQFF
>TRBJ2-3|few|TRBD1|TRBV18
TGTGCCAGCTCATCATATCCCGGGACAGGATACACAGATACGCAGTATTTT
CASSSYPGTGYTDTQYF
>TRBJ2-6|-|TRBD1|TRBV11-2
TGTGCCAGCAGCTTATTGCGGACAGGGGGCTCTGGGGCCAACGTCCTGACTTTC
CASSLLRTGGSGANVLTF
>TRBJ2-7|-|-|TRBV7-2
TGTGCCAGCGGAGGATCCTACGAGCAGTACTTC
CASGGSYEQYF
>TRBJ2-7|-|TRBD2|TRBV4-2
TGTGCCAGCAGCCAAGATGTGCCTAGCGGGAGCGTCGAGCAGTACTTC
CASSQDVPSGSVEQYF
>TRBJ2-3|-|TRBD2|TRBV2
TGTGCCAGCAGTGTGCAAGCGGGGAACACAGATACGCAGTATTTT
CASSVQAGNTDTQYF
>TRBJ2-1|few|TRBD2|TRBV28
TGTGCCAGCAGTTCCCTAGCGGGAGGGAGGAATGAGCAGTTCTTC
CASSSLAGGRNEQFF
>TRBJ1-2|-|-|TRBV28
TGTGCCAGCAGTTTCCAGGGGTTAGGCTACACCTTC
CASSFQGLGYTF
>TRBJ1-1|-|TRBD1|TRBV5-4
TGTGCCAGCAGGCCGGGACAGTTGAACACTGAAGCTTTCTTT
CASRPGQLNTEAFF
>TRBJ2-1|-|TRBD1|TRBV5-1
TGCGCCAGCAGCTCGACAGGGGACTACAATGAGCAGTTCTTC
CASSSTGDYNEQFF
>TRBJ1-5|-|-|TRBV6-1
TGTGCCAGCAGTGATGCAGGGTATAGCAATCAGCCCCAGCATTTT
CASSDAGYSNQPQHF